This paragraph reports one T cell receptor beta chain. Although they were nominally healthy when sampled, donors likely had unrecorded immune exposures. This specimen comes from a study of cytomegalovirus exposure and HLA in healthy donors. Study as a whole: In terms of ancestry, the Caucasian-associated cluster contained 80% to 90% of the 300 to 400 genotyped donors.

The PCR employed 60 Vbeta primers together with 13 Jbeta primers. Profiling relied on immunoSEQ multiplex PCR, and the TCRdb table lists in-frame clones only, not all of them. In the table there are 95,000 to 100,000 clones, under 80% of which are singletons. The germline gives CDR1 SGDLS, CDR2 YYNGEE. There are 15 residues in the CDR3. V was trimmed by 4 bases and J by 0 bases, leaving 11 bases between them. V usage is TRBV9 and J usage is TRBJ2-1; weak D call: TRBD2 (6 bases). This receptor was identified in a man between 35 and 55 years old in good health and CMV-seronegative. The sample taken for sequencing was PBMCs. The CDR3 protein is CASSTDSGSYNEQFF. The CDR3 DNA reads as TGTGCCAGCAGCACAGATAGCGGCTCCTACAATGAGCAGTTCTTC.